The 24 T cell receptor beta chains presented below share a single source sample, sequenced in a study of CD8 T cells in Susac syndrome. With random hexamers, about 0.45 to 1 ug RNA was reverse transcribed. TCRdb recomputed calls from the immunoSEQ multiplex PCR reads with MiXCR, one row per CDR3 protein. In the table there are 100,000 to 150,000 distinct CDR3 sequences, around 75% of which are singletons. Material for sequencing was CD8+ T cells from PBMCs. All receptors derive from a human donor with multiple sclerosis.

This clonotype was seen a single time. This chain connects TRBV6-2 or TRBV6-3 to TRBJ1-1; 11 bases line up with TRBD1. V lost 3 bases and J lost 4; bases outside the gene matches: 19. The CDR3 runs to 20 residues. Germline CDR1 and CDR2: MNHEY and SVGEGT. The CDR3 DNA is TGTGCCAGCAGTTATAGTAGGGGACAGGGGGTTGTTGCCGGGATCACTGAAGCTTTCTTT. It is translated as CASSYSRGQGVVAGITEAFF.

V and J are TRBV4-1 and TRBJ2-7; the D is unclear. Looked up from germline, CDR1 is MGHRA and CDR2 is YSYEKL. The CDR3 contains 13 residues. The V end lost 2 bases, the J end lost 1 base, and 6 bases lay between the germline ends. CDR3 protein: CASSQRASYEQYF. CDR3 bases: TGCGCCAGCAGCCAAAGGGCATCCTACGAGCAGTACTTC.

V usage is TRBV27 and J usage is TRBJ1-3; D gene uncertain. V was trimmed by 4 bases and J by 0 bases, leaving 7 bases between them. The CDR3 totals 14 residues. In germline, CDR1 is MNHEY, CDR2 SMNVEV (reference sequence). The CDR3 protein is CASSSLSSGNTIYF. The CDR3 DNA follows: TGTGCCAGCAGTTCTCTCAGCTCTGGAAACACCATATATTTT.

This rearrangement joins TRBV19 to TRBJ2-1; tentative D call: TRBD1 (6 bases). The germline V gene has CDR1 LNHDA and CDR2 SQIVND (reference sequence). Trimming cost V 7 bases and J 2 bases, with 15 bases left between them. The CDR3 totals 15 residues. The DNA of the CDR3 is TGTGCCAGTACCCTCGAACAGGGTCCCTACAATGAGCAGTTCTTC. The encoded protein is CASTLEQGPYNEQFF.

This CDR3 is CATGIPTEAFF. In DNA, the CDR3 is TGTGCCACCGGGATCCCGACTGAAGCTTTCTTT. The rearrangement joins TRBV5-4 to TRBJ1-1; no reliable D call. V was pared by 9 bases and J by 5 bases, with 11 bases between. The CDR3 totals 11 residues. Germline values: CDR1 SGHNT, CDR2 YYREEE (reference sequence). Drawing the rest from reference TRBV5-4 and TRBJ1-1, the complete variable domain is ETGVTQSPTHLIKTRGQQVTLRCSSQSGHNTVSWYQQALGQGPQFIFQYYREEENGRGNFPPRFSGLQFPNYSSELNVNALELDDSALYLCATGIPTEAFFGQGTRLTVV.

The V call is TRBV14, the J call TRBJ1-5; tentative D call: TRBD1 (6 bases). Germline assignment: CDR1 SGHDN and CDR2 FVKESK. The CDR3 loop spans 17 amino acids. The ends were cut back, 2 bases at V and 0 bases at J, with 14 bases in the middle. In nucleotides, the CDR3 is TGTGCCAGCAGCCAAAGGTGGCTGGGGGCTAGCAATCAGCCCCAGCATTTT. Its protein product is CASSQRWLGASNQPQHF.

The chain has TRBV27 and TRBJ2-3; D unclear. The CDR3 runs to 15 residues. CDR1 is MNHEY and CDR2 is SMNVEV in the germline V gene (reference sequence). The V and J ends lost 6 bases and 0 bases respectively, with 13 bases between them. In DNA form, the CDR3 reads TGTGCCAGCAGCTCTTGGTCGAGTAGCACAGATACGCAGTATTTT. It codes for CASSSWSSSTDTQYF.

This clonotype has a single count. Here the CDR3 DNA reads TGTGCCAGCTCACCAAAACACTCTGGGGCCAACGTCCTGACTTTC. It translates to CASSPKHSGANVLTF. The V gene is TRBV18, the J gene TRBJ2-6; D uncertain. The germline gives CDR1 KGHSH, CDR2 LQKENI. Trimming removed 2 bases from V and 0 bases from J, with 5 bases in between. CDR3 length equals 15 residues.

This clonotype was seen just once. The rearrangement links TRBV5-6 to TRBJ1-1; D is unresolved. The V end was cut by 3 bases, the J end by 0 bases, with 12 bases between. CDR1 and CDR2 (germline): SGHDT, YYEEEE. CDR3 size: 15 residues. Written as DNA, the CDR3 is TGTGCCAGCAGCTATGGTCCACTGGTGAACACTGAAGCTTTCTTT. Translating it yields CASSYGPLVNTEAFF.

The J gene is TRBJ2-1, the V gene TRBV6-5; D unresolved. Trimming removed 2 bases from V and 6 bases from J, with 11 bases in between. Germline V gene sequence: CDR1 MNHEY, CDR2 SVGAGI. The CDR3 extends over 14 amino acids. The CDR3 protein is CASSYRVKGNEQFF. For the CDR3, the DNA is TGTGCCAGCAGTTACAGGGTAAAGGGCAATGAGCAGTTCTTC.

CDR3 residues: CASSNDRGEPNTEAFF. The CDR3 DNA reads as TGTGCCAGCAGTAACGACAGGGGAGAACCGAACACTGAAGCTTTCTTT. The chain couples TRBV2 to TRBJ1-1, with TRBD1 matching 8 bases. The trim removed 5 bases at V and 1 base at J, leaving 9 bases unmatched. CDR1 is SNHLY, CDR2 FYNNEI, per germline. The CDR3 is 16 amino acids.

The chain recombines TRBV19 with TRBJ1-2; unclear D gene. The CDR3 loop spans 13 amino acids. Germline V gene data show CDR1 as LNHDA and CDR2 as SQIVND (reference sequence). V was shortened by 7 bases and J by 4 bases, with 13 bases between the two germline ends. Here the CDR3 reads CASKARGPYGYTF. DNA for the CDR3: TGTGCCAGTAAGGCAAGAGGGCCCTATGGCTACACCTTC.

CDR3: CAITGDRGALNTGELFF. The DNA for the CDR3 is TGTGCCATCACCGGGGACAGGGGGGCCCTAAACACCGGGGAGCTGTTTTTT. The rearrangement links TRBV10-3 to TRBJ2-2; 11 nucleotides line up with TRBD1. V lost 7 bases and J lost 2; bases outside the gene matches: 9. Germline CDR1 reads ENHRY; CDR2 reads SYGVKD. The CDR3 is made up of 17 amino acids.

The V and J genes are TRBV19 and TRBJ1-1, with D hard to call. The CDR3 length is 13 residues. Trimming left V 8 bases short and J 0 bases short, with 10 bases between. In germline, CDR1 is LNHDA, CDR2 SQIVND (reference sequence). The CDR3 protein is CASEHGVNTEAFF. CDR3 nucleotides: TGTGCCAGTGAACATGGGGTGAACACTGAAGCTTTCTTT.

The chain recombines TRBV6-5 with TRBJ2-1, with 7 positions matching TRBD1. From germline, CDR1 is MNHEY and CDR2 SVGAGI. The CDR3 covers 15 residues. The trim removed 6 bases at V and 6 bases at J, leaving 11 bases unmatched. The CDR3: CASRIGTVVGNEQFF. In DNA, the CDR3 is TGTGCCAGCAGAATCGGGACAGTCGTAGGCAATGAGCAGTTCTTC.

In DNA, the CDR3 is TGCGCCAGCAGCCCAGCGGGAGTCGTTGAGCAGTTCTTC. Amino acids: CASSPAGVVEQFF. J is TRBJ2-1 and V is TRBV4-1; 8 nucleotides agree with TRBD2. This CDR3 has 13 amino acids. Germline V gene sequence: CDR1 MGHRA, CDR2 YSYEKL. J was trimmed by 9 bases and V by 4 bases; bases with no gene match: 5.

The sample holds a few counts of this clonotype. The rearrangement uses TRBV4-1 and TRBJ2-7; unclear D gene. This CDR3 has 12 amino acids. Trimming pared 1 base from V and 4 bases from J, leaving 5 bases between. Germline CDR1 MGHRA, CDR2 YSYEKL. CDR3 sequence reads: CASSQAGYEQYF. CDR3 in DNA: TGCGCCAGCAGCCAAGCCGGGTACGAGCAGTACTTC.

V is TRBV13 and J is TRBJ2-1; D ambiguous. V was cut by 2 bases and J by 5 bases, with 16 bases left in between. The V gene's germline CDR1 is PRHDT and CDR2 FYEKMQ (reference sequence). CDR3 length: 16 residues. The CDR3 sequence is CASSLPDKFTNNEQFF. The DNA for the CDR3 is TGTGCCAGCAGCTTACCCGATAAATTCACGAACAATGAGCAGTTCTTC. Looking up the rest from reference TRBV13 and TRBJ2-1 gives the full variable domain: AAGVIQSPRHLIKEKRETATLKCYPIPRHDTVYWYQQGPGQDPQFLISFYEKMQSDKGSIPDRFSAQQFSDYHSELNMSSLELGDSALYFCASSLPDKFTNNEQFFGPGTRLTVL.

This clonotype has more than one count but fewer than ten. V usage is TRBV19 and J usage is TRBJ1-1; D is undetermined. Germline V gives CDR1 LNHDA, CDR2 SQIVND (reference sequence). The CDR3 is made up of 13 amino acids. V was cut by 5 bases and J by 0 bases, with 7 bases left in between. Written as DNA, the CDR3 is TGTGCCAGTAGTCTTGGACTGAACACTGAAGCTTTCTTT. This gives the protein CASSLGLNTEAFF.

This rearrangement joins TRBV2 to TRBJ1-1; no clear D gene. V was pared by 8 bases and J by 1 base, with 17 bases between. The CDR3 totals 15 residues. From germline, CDR1 is SNHLY and CDR2 FYNNEI. CDR3: CASASVGGPNTEAFF. The CDR3, as DNA: TGTGCCAGCGCCTCTGTGGGAGGGCCGAACACTGAAGCTTTCTTT.

The chain employs TRBV4-1 and TRBJ1-1; TRBD1 might be the D (6 bases). Trimming stripped 2 bases from V and 7 bases from J, with 17 bases between. The CDR3 has 15 residues. The germline CDR1 and CDR2 sequences are MGHRA and YSYEKL. CDR3 region: CASSQNQQGHGEAFF. For the CDR3, the DNA is TGCGCCAGCAGCCAAAACCAACAGGGTCACGGTGAAGCTTTCTTT.

This clonotype was seen at least ten times. The chain has TRBV12-3 or TRBV12-4 and TRBJ2-7; D is unresolved. The germline V and J ends were trimmed by 5 bases and 1 base, with 3 bases remaining between them. The CDR3 runs 11 residues. CDR3 coding DNA: TGTGCCAGCAGTGATTCCTACGAGCAGTACTTC. It is translated as CASSDSYEQYF.

The CDR3 DNA follows: TGCAGTGCTTTTATAGCGGGGTTGGACAATGAGCAGTTCTTC. This sequence encodes CSAFIAGLDNEQFF. The chain recombines TRBV20-1 with TRBJ2-1; 8 positions match TRBD2. The trim removed 5 bases at V and 5 bases at J, leaving 8 bases unmatched. Per the germline V gene, CDR1 is DFQATT and CDR2 is SNEGSKA (reference sequence). The CDR3 loop spans 14 amino acids.

The chain employs TRBV10-3 and TRBJ2-3; possibly TRBD1 or TRBD2 for D (5 bases each). Germline V gene data show CDR1 as ENHRY and CDR2 as SYGVKD. The CDR3 runs 17 residues. The germline V and J ends were trimmed by 2 bases and 0 bases, with 15 bases remaining between them. The CDR3 here is CAISETGLRTSTDTQYF. The CDR3 region has the DNA TGTGCCATCAGTGAGACAGGACTGCGGACTAGCACAGATACGCAGTATTTT.